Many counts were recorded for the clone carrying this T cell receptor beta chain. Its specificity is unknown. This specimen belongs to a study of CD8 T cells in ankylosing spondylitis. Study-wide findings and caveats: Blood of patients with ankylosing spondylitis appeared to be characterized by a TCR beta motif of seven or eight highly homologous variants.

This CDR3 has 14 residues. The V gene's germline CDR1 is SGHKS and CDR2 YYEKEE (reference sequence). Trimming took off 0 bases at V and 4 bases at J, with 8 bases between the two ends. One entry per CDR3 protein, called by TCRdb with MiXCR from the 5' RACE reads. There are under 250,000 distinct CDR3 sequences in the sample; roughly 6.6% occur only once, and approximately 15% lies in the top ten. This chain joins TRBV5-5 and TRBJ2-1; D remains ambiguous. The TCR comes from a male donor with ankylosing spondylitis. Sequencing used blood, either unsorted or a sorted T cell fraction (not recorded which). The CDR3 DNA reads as TGTGCCAGCAGCTTGGAAAGTGTTTACAATGAGCAGTTCTTC. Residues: CASSLESVYNEQFF. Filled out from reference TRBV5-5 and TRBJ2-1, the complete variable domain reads DAGVTQSPTHLIKTRGQQVTLRCSPISGHKSVSWYQQVLGQGPQFIFQYYEKEERGRGNFPDRFSARQFPNYSSELNVNALLLGDSALYLCASSLESVYNEQFFGPGTRLTVL.